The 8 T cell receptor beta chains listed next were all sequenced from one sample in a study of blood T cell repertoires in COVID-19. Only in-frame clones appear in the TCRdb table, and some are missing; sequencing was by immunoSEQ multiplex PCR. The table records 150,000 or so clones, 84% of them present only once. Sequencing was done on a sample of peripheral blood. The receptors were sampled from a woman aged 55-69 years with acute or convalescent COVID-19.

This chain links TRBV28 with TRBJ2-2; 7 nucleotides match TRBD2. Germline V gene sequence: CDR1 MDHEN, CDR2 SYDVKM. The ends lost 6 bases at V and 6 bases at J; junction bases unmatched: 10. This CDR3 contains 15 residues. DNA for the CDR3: TGTGCCAGCAGCCGTGGGAGTAGCGGGTCCGGGGAGCTGTTTTTT. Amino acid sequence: CASSRGSSGSGELFF.

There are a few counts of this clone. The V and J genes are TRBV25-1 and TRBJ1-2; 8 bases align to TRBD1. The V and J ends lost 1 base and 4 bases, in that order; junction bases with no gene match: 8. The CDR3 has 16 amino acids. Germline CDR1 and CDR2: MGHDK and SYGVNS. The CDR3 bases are TGTGCCAGCAGTGAATCTCAGACAGGGGACGGCTATGGCTACACCTTC. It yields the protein CASSESQTGDGYGYTF.

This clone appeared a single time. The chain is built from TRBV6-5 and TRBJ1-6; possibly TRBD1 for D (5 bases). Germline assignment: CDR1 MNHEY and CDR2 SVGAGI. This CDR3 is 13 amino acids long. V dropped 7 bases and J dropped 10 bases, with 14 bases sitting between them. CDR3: CASTDSPGSPLHF. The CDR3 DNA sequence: TGTGCCAGCACCGACAGTCCCGGGTCACCCCTCCACTTT.

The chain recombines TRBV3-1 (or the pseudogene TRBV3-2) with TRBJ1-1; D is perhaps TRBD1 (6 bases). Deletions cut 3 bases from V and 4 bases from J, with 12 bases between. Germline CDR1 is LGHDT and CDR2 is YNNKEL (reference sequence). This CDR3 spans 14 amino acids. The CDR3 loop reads CASSHLRGSTEAFF. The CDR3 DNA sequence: TGTGCCAGCAGCCACCTAAGGGGGTCCACTGAAGCTTTCTTT.

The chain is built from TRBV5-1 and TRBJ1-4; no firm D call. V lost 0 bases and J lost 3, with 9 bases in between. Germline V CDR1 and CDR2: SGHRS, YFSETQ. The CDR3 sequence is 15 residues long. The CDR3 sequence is CASSLGAGANEKLFF. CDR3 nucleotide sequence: TGCGCCAGCAGCTTGGGGGCCGGGGCTAATGAAAAACTGTTTTTT.

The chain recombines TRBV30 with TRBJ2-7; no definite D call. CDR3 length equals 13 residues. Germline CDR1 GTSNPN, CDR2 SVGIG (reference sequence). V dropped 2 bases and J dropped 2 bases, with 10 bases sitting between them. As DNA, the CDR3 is TGTGCCTGGAGTAACGGAGCCCCCTACGAGCAGTACTTC. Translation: CAWSNGAPYEQYF. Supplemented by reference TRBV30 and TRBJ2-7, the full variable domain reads SQTIHQWPATLVQPVGSPLSLECTVEGTSNPNLYWYRQAAGRGLQLLFYSVGIGQISSEVPQNLSASRPQDRQFILSSKKLLLSDSGFYLCAWSNGAPYEQYFGPGTRLTVT.

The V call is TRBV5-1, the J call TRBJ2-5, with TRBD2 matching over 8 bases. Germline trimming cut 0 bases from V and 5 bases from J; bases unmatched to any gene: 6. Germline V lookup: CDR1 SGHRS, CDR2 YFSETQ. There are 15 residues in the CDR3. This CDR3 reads CASSLAPGTRETQYF. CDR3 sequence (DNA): TGCGCCAGCAGCTTGGCCCCAGGGACTAGGGAGACCCAGTACTTC.

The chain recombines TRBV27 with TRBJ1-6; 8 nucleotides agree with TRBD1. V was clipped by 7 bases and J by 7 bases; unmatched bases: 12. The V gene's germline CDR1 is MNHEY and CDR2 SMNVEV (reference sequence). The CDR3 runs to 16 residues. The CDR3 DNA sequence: TGTGCCAGCACCTCCCTGGACAGGGTGGAAAATTCACCCCTCCACTTT. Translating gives CASTSLDRVENSPLHF.